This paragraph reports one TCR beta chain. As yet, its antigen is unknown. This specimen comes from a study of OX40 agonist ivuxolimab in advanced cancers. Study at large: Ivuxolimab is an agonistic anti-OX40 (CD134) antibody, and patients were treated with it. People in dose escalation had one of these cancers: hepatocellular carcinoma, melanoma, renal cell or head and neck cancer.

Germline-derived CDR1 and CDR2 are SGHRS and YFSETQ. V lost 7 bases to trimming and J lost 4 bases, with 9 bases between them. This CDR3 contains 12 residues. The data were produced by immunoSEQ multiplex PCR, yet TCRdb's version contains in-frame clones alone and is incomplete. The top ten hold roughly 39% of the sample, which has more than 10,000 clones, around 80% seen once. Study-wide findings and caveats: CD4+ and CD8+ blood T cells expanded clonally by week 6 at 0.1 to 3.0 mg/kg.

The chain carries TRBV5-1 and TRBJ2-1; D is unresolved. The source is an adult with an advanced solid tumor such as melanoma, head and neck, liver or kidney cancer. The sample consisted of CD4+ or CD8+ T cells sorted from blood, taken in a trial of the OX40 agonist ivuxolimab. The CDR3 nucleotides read TGCGCCAGCTCGAGCCATTACAATGAGCAGTTCTTC. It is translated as CASSSHYNEQFF.